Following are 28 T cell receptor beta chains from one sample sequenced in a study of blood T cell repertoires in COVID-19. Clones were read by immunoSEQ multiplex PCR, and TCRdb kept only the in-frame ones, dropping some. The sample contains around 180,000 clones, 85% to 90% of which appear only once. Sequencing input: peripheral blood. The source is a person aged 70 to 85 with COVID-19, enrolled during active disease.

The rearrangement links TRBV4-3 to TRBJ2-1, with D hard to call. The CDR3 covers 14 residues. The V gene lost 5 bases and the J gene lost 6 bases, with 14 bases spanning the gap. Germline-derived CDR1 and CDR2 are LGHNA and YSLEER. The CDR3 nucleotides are TGCGCCAGCAGCTCCCGCTGGCAGGCCAATGAGCAGTTCTTC. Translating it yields CASSSRWQANEQFF.

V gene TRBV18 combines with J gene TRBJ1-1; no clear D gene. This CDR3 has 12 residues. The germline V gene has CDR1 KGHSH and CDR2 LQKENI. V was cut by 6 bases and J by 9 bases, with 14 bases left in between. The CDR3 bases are TGTGCCAGCTCCCCAGGAGGGAGCCAAGCTTTCTTT. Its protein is CASSPGGSQAFF.

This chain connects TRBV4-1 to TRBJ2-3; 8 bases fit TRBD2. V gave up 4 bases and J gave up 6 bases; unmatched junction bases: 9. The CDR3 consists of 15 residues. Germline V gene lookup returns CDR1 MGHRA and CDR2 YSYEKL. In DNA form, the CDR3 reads TGCGCCAGCAGCCTAGATGGGACTAGTCTCGATACGCAGTATTTT. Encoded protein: CASSLDGTSLDTQYF.

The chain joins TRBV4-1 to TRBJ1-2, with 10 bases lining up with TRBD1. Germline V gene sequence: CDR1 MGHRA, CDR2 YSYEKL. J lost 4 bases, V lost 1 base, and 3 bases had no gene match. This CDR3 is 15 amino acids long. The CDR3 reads CASSQGGTGVYGYTF. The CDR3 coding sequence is TGCGCCAGCAGCCAAGGGGGGACAGGGGTCTATGGCTACACCTTC.

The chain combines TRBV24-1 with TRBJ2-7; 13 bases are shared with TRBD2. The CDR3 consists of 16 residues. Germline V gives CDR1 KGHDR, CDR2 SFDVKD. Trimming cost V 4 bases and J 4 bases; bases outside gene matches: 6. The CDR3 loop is CATSELGLAGKYEQYF. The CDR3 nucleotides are TGTGCCACCAGTGAACTGGGACTAGCGGGAAAATACGAGCAGTACTTC.

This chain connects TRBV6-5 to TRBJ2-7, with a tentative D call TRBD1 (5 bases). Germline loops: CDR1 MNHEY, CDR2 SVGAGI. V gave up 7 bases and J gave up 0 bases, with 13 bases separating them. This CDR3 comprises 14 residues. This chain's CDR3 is CASTRSRDSYEQYF. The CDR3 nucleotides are TGTGCCAGCACCAGGTCCAGGGACTCCTACGAGCAGTACTTC.

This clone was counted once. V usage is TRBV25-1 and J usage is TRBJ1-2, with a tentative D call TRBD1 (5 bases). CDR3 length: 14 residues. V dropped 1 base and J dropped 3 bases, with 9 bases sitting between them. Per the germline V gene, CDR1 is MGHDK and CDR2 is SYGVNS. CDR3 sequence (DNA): TGTGCCAGCAGTGAATCGGGCAGGGACTATGGCTACACCTTC. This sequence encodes CASSESGRDYGYTF.

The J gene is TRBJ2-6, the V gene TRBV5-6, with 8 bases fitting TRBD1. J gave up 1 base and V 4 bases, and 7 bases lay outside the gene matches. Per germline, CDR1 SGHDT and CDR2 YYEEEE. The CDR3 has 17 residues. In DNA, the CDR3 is TGTGCCAGCAGCCCCGGACAGGGCTGGTCTGGGGCCAACGTCCTGACTTTC. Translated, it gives CASSPGQGWSGANVLTF. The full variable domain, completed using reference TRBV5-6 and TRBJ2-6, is DAGVTQSPTHLIKTRGQQVTLRCSPKSGHDTVSWYQQALGQGPQFIFQYYEEEERQRGNFPDRFSGHQFPNYSSELNVNALLLGDSALYLCASSPGQGWSGANVLTFGAGSRLTVL.

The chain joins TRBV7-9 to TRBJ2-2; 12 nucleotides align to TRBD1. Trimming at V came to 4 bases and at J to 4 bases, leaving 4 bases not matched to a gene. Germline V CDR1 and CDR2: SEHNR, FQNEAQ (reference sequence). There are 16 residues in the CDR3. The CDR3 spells CASSWDRGRTTGELFF. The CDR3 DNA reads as TGTGCCAGCAGCTGGGACAGGGGGCGCACCACCGGGGAGCTGTTTTTT.

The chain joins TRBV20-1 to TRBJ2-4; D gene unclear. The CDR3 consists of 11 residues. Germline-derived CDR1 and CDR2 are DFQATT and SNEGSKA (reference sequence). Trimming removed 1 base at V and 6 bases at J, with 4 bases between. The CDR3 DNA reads TGCAGTGCTAGAGCGGGAAACATTCAGTACTTC. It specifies CSARAGNIQYF.

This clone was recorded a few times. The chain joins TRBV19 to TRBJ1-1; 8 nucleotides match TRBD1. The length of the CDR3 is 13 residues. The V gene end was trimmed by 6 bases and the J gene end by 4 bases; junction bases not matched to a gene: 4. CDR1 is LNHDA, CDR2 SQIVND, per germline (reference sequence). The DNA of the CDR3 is TGTGCCAGTAGCGAAACAGGGGGCACTGAAGCTTTCTTT. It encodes CASSETGGTEAFF. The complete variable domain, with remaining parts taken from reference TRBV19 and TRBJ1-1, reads DGGITQSPKYLFRKEGQNVTLSCEQNLNHDAMYWYRQDPGQGLRLIYYSQIVNDFQKGDIAEGYSVSREKKESFPLTVTSAQKNPTAFYLCASSETGGTEAFFGQGTRLTVV.

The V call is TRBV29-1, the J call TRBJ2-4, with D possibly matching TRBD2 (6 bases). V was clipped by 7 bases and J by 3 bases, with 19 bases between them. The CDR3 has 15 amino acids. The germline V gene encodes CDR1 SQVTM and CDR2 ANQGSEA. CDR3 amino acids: CSAGGRILGKNIQYF. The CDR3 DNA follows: TGCAGCGCCGGAGGGCGGATCCTAGGCAAAAACATTCAGTACTTC.

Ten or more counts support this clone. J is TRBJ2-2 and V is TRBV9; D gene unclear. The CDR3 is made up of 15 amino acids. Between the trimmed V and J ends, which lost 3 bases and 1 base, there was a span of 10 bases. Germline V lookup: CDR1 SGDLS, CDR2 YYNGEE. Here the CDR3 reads CASSASRVNTGELFF. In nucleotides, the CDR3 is TGTGCCAGCAGCGCCTCCCGTGTGAACACCGGGGAGCTGTTTTTT.

CDR3 amino acids: CASRLLGDEQFF. The CDR3, as DNA: TGTGCCAGCAGGTTACTAGGAGATGAGCAGTTCTTC. The chain couples TRBV3-1 (or the pseudogene TRBV3-2) to TRBJ2-1; TRBD2 might be the D (5 bases). The germline CDR1 and CDR2 sequences are LGHDT and YNNKEL (reference sequence). V dropped 6 bases and J dropped 8 bases, with 11 bases sitting between them. There are 12 residues in the CDR3.

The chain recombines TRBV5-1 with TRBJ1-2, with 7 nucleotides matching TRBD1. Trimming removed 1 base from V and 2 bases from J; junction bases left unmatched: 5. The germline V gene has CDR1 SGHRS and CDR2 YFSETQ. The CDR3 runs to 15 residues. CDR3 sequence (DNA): TGCGCCAGCAGCTTGACTCCAGGGGGAAACTATGGCTACACCTTC. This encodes CASSLTPGGNYGYTF.

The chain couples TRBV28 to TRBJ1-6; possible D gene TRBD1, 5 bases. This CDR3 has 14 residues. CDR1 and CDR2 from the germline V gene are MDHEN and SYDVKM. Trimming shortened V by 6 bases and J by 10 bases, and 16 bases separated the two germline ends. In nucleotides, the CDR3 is TGTGCCAGCAGGCCAGGGACTGCTTGGTCACCCCTCCACTTT. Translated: CASRPGTAWSPLHF.

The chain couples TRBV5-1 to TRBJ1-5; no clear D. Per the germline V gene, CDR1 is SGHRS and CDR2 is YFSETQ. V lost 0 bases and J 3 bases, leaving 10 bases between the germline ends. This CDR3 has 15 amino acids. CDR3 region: CASSLAGMANQPQHF. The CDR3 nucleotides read TGCGCCAGCAGCTTGGCGGGGATGGCCAATCAGCCCCAGCATTTT.

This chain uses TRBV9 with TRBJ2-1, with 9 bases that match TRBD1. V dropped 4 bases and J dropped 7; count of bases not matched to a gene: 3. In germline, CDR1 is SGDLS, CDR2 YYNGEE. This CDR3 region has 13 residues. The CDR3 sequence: CASSPGQGNEQFF. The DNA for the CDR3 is TGTGCCAGCAGCCCGGGACAGGGTAATGAGCAGTTCTTC.

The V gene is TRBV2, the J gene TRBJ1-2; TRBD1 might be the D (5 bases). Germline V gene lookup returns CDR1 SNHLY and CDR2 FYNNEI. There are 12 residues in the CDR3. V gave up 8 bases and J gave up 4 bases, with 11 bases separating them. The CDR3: CASSGRGYGYTF. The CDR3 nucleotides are TGTGCCAGCTCTGGGAGGGGCTATGGCTACACCTTC.

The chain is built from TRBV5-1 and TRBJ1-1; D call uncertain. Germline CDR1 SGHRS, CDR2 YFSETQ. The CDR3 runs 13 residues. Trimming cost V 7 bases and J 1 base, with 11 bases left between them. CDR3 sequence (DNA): TGCGCCAGCGGACCCCGGGAGAACACTGAAGCTTTCTTT. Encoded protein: CASGPRENTEAFF.

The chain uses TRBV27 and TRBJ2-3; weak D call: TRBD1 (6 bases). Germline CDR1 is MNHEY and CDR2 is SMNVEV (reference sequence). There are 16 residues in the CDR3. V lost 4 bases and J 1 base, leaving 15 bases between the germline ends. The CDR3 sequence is CASSSPQGSGTDTQYF. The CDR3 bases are TGTGCCAGCAGTTCCCCGCAGGGGTCCGGCACAGATACGCAGTATTTT.

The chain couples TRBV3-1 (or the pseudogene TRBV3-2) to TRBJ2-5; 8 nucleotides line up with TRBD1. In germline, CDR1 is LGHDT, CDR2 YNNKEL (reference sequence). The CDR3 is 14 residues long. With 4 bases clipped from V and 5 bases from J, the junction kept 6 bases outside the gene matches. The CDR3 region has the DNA TGTGCCAGCAGCCTCGCCCGACAGGGGGAGACCCAGTACTTC. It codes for CASSLARQGETQYF.

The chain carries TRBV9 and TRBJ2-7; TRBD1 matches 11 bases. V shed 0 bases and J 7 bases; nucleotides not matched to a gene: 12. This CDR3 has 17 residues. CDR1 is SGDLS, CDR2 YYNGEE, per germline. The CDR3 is CASSVGYWDRGVEEQYF. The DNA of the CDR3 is TGTGCCAGCAGCGTAGGTTACTGGGACAGGGGGGTCGAGGAGCAGTACTTC.

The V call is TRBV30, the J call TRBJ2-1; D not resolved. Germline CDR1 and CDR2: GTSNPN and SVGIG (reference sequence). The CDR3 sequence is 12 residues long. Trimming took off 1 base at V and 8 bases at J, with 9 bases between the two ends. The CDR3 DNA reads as TGTGCCTGGAGTGGGGCCCCCGATGAGCAGTTCTTC. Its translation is CAWSGAPDEQFF.

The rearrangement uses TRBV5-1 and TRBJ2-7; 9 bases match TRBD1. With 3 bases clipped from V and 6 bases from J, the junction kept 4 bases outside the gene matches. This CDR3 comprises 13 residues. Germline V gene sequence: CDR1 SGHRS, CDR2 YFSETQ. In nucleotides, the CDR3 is TGCGCCAGCAGCTCGGGACAGGGCGGCGAGCAGTACTTC. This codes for CASSSGQGGEQYF.

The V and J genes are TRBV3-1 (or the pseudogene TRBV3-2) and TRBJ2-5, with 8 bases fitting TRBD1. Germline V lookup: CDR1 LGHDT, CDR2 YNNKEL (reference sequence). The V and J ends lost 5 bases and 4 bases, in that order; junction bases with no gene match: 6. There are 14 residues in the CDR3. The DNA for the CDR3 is TGTGCCAGCAGCTACCGGACAGGGCGAGAGACCCAGTACTTC. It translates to CASSYRTGRETQYF.

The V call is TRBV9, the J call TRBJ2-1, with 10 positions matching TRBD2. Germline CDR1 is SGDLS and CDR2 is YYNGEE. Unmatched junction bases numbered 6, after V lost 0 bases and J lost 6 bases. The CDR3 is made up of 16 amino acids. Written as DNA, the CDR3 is TGTGCCAGCAGCGTAGGTAGGCTAGCGGGAGTCAATGAGCAGTTCTTC. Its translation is CASSVGRLAGVNEQFF.

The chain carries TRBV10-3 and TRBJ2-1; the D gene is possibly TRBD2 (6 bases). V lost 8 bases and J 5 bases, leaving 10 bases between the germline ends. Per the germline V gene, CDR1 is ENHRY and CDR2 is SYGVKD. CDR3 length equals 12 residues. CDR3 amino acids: CAISGLDNEQFF. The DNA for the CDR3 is TGTGCCATCTCGGGACTTGACAATGAGCAGTTCTTC.